What follows are 4 T cell receptor beta chains derived from one specimen sequenced in a study of shared clonotypes between healthy human individuals. TCRdb keeps only in-frame clones here, not all; method: immunoSEQ multiplex PCR. This sample has some 1 million clones, with about 75% found just once. The sequenced material came from memory CD4+ T cells sorted from blood. Subset meaning: CD45RA-negative fraction. Receptor source: a man younger than 30 in good health.

There are a few counts of this clone. Additional DNA sequences in this sample encode the identical CDR3. The chain is built from TRBV6-6 and TRBJ2-6; possibly TRBD1 or TRBD2 for D (5 bases each). V was shortened by 2 bases and J by 2 bases, with 7 bases between the two germline ends. This CDR3 spans 15 amino acids. CDR1 and CDR2 from the germline V gene are MNHNY and SVGAGI (reference sequence). The CDR3 DNA is TGTGCCAGCAGTTACGGGGGAACTGGGGCCAACGTCCTGACTTTC. Its protein product is CASSYGGTGANVLTF.

The CDR3 nucleotides are TGTGCCAGCTCACTGGTTGACGAGCAGTACTTC. Its translation: CASSLVDEQYF. The rearrangement links TRBV18 to TRBJ2-7; no reliable D call. CDR1 and CDR2 from the germline V gene are KGHSH and LQKENI. Trimming pared 4 bases from V and 5 bases from J, leaving 6 bases between. The CDR3 is 11 residues long.

The chain uses TRBV2 and TRBJ1-6; possibly TRBD1 for D (5 bases). Germline-derived CDR1 and CDR2 are SNHLY and FYNNEI. This CDR3 contains 14 residues. The V gene lost 6 bases and the J gene lost 8 bases, with 14 bases spanning the gap. The CDR3 is CASRAGRGDSPLHF. DNA of the CDR3: TGTGCCAGCAGGGCAGGGCGGGGAGATTCACCCCTCCACTTT.

The genes are TRBV27 and TRBJ2-2, with 12 bases that match TRBD2. V dropped 6 bases and J dropped 7; count of bases not matched to a gene: 9. CDR1 is MNHEY, CDR2 SMNVEV, per germline (reference sequence). This CDR3 has 16 amino acids. The CDR3 nucleotides are TGTGCCAGCAGCTCCCCTAGCGGGAGGGCCAGCGGGGAGCTGTTTTTT. Its translation: CASSSPSGRASGELFF.